The clone carrying this T cell receptor (beta chain) was seen a few times. This entry belongs to a study of early T cells in non-severe SARS-CoV-2 infection. The CDR3 covers 14 residues. The V gene's germline CDR1 is LGHNA and CDR2 YSLEER. V was cut by 3 bases and J by 12 bases, with 15 bases left in between. TCRdb ran MiXCR on the 5' RACE reads and lists one entry per CDR3 protein. The sample carries roughly 32,000 distinct CDR3 sequences, 8% to 9.5% recorded once. The clonotype originates from an adult who was a healthcare worker with PCR-confirmed SARS-CoV-2 infection or an uninfected control (not recorded which). The chain uses TRBV4-3 and TRBJ1-6; D may be TRBD1 (5 bases). The source material was whole blood. This CDR3 reads CASSQGEGFGPLHF. The CDR3 nucleotides are TGCGCCAGCAGCCAGGGGGAGGGATTCGGACCCCTCCACTTT.